Each of the 9 T cell receptor beta chains below was sequenced from the same sample in a study of response to subunit inactivated influenza vaccine. TCRdb reprocessed the RT-PCR reads via MiXCR and lists one record per CDR3 protein. The sample lists approximately 530,000 distinct CDR3 sequences; 10% to 15% were seen once. Sequencing used PBMCs from blood, obtained roughly 48 days after vaccination. The receptors shown here come from a man in his fifties who received an inactivated influenza vaccine.

This clonotype was counted ten times or more. The gene calls are TRBV3-1 and TRBJ2-1, with TRBD2 identical over 11 bases. The CDR3 spans 13 residues. In germline, CDR1 is LGHDT, CDR2 YNNKEL (reference sequence). The V gene end was trimmed by 4 bases and the J gene end by 9 bases; junction bases not matched to a gene: 2. CDR3 bases: TGTGCCAGCAGCCCTGGGACTAGCGGTGAGCAGTTCTTC. Its protein is CASSPGTSGEQFF.

This clonotype came up a few times. The chain has TRBV12-3 or TRBV12-4 and TRBJ1-2, with 7 bases matching TRBD1. The CDR3 has 12 amino acids. With V trimmed by 2 bases and J by 8 bases, 2 bases remained unmatched. This chain's CDR3 is CASSLQGVGYTF. Written as DNA, the CDR3 is TGTGCCAGCAGTTTACAGGGGGTCGGCTACACCTTC.

This clonotype was counted at least ten times. The chain couples TRBV5-6 to TRBJ2-5; the D gene is possibly TRBD1 (6 bases). The V end lost 2 bases, the J end lost 1 base, and 9 bases lay between the germline ends. Germline values: CDR1 SGHDT, CDR2 YYEEEE. This CDR3 region has 14 residues. CDR3: CASSLWTVQETQYF. CDR3 nucleotide sequence: TGTGCCAGCAGCTTATGGACAGTCCAAGAGACCCAGTACTTC.

A few counts support this clonotype. J is TRBJ2-1 and V is TRBV6-1, with TRBD1 matching over 12 bases. This CDR3 region has 15 residues. Trimming cost V 5 bases and J 9 bases; bases outside gene matches: 8. The germline V gene encodes CDR1 MNHNS and CDR2 SASEGT. CDR3 loop: CASSPGTGGRSEQFF. For the CDR3, the DNA is TGTGCCAGCAGTCCCGGGACAGGGGGCCGTAGTGAGCAGTTCTTC.

The genes are TRBV4-2 and TRBJ2-7; the D is unclear. Trimming pared 1 base from V and 6 bases from J, leaving 13 bases between. The CDR3 runs 14 residues. Germline CDR1 reads LGHNA; CDR2 reads YNFKEQ. The CDR3 sequence: CASSQAAVVSEQYF. As DNA, the CDR3 is TGTGCCAGCAGCCAAGCCGCAGTTGTAAGCGAGCAGTACTTC.

This clonotype has just a few counts. The chain has TRBV20-1 and TRBJ2-5, with 8 bases that match TRBD2. J lost 10 bases, V lost 0 bases, and 16 bases had no gene match. The CDR3 contains 16 residues. The germline V gene has CDR1 DFQATT and CDR2 SNEGSKA (reference sequence). For the CDR3, the DNA is TGCAGTGCTAGAGATCGGTTGCGGGGGGCCCTCGGGGTCCAGTACTTC. Amino acids: CSARDRLRGALGVQYF.

The V and J genes are TRBV2 and TRBJ2-5; TRBD2 is a possible D gene (5 bases). Trimming took off 3 bases at V and 0 bases at J, with 11 bases between the two ends. The germline CDR1 and CDR2 sequences are SNHLY and FYNNEI. This CDR3 region has 15 residues. The CDR3 loop reads CASSEAADDQETQYF. CDR3 in DNA: TGTGCCAGCAGTGAGGCAGCGGACGACCAAGAGACCCAGTACTTC.

The CDR3 nucleotides read TGCGCCAGCAGCTTGGATCCGGGGGGAGCGTCCGGGGAGCTGTTTTTT. Protein sequence: CASSLDPGGASGELFF. This chain links TRBV5-1 with TRBJ2-2; 7 positions match TRBD2. In germline, CDR1 is SGHRS, CDR2 YFSETQ. The CDR3 extends over 16 amino acids. J gave up 6 bases and V 0 bases, and 8 bases lay outside the gene matches.

V gene TRBV7-6 combines with J gene TRBJ2-7; TRBD1 agrees at 7 bases. Per the germline V gene, CDR1 is SGHVS and CDR2 is FNYEAQ. The CDR3 extends over 15 amino acids. V was clipped by 5 bases and J by 0 bases; unmatched bases: 7. As DNA, the CDR3 is TGTGCCAGCAGCGTATGGACAGGCAACTCCTACGAGCAGTACTTC. This translates into CASSVWTGNSYEQYF.